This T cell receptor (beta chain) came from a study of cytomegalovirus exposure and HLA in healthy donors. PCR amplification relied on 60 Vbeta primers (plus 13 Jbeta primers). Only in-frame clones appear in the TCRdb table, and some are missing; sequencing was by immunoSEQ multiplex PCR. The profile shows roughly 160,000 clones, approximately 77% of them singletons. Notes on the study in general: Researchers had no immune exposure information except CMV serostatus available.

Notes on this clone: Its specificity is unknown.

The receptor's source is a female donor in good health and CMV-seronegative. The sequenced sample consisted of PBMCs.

CDR3 residues: CASSYDMVNSPLHF. The CDR3 DNA follows: TGCGCCAGCAGCTACGACATGGTTAATTCACCCCTCCACTTT. The chain couples TRBV5-1 to TRBJ1-6; no reliable D call. The germline V and J ends were trimmed by 3 bases and 6 bases, with 10 bases remaining between them. In germline, CDR1 is SGHRS, CDR2 YFSETQ. The CDR3 consists of 14 residues. Looking up the rest from reference TRBV5-1 and TRBJ1-6 gives the full variable domain: KAGVTQTPRYLIKTRGQQVTLSCSPISGHRSVSWYQQTPGQGLQFLFEYFSETQRNKGNFPGRFSGRQFSNSRSEMNVSTLELGDSALYLCASSYDMVNSPLHFGNGTRLTVT.